This is a list of T cell receptor beta chains from one sample in a study of blood T cell repertoires in COVID-19. Clones were sequenced by immunoSEQ multiplex PCR, and TCRdb holds only the in-frame ones, with some missing. The data contain around 180,000 clones, roughly 75% of them singletons. The sample was peripheral blood. Receptor source: a man aged 65-85 years with active or convalescent COVID-19. CDR3s include the opening cysteine and the closing phenylalanine or tryptophan. Fields, in order: CDR3 length, V gene, D gene, J gene, clone size, CDR3 protein, CDR3 DNA. A D gene is named only where the DNA matches it firmly. A row's size may be missing; if present it is once, few, many or a size class.

CDR3 length: 18; V gene: TRBV4-1; D gene: TRBD1; J gene: TRBJ1-2; clone size: once; CDR3 protein: CASSQDQGQGRAHYGYTF; CDR3 DNA: TGCGCCAGCAGCCAAGATCAAGGACAGGGAAGGGCTCACTATGGCTACACCTTC
CDR3 length: 15; V gene: TRBV18; D gene: -; J gene: TRBJ2-3; clone size: -; CDR3 protein: CASSPQTGFADTQYF; CDR3 DNA: TGTGCCAGCTCACCCCAGACAGGTTTTGCAGATACGCAGTATTTT
CDR3 length: 17; V gene: TRBV7-2; D gene: -; J gene: TRBJ2-3; clone size: -; CDR3 protein: CASSLARGSHEMDTQYF; CDR3 DNA: TGTGCCAGCAGCTTAGCCCGTGGGAGTCACGAGATGGATACGCAGTATTTT
CDR3 length: 13; V gene: TRBV7-9; D gene: -; J gene: TRBJ1-2; clone size: once; CDR3 protein: CASSRDRTRGYTF; CDR3 DNA: TGTGCCAGCAGCCGAGACAGGACGAGGGGCTACACCTTC
CDR3 length: 15; V gene: TRBV5-1; D gene: TRBD1; J gene: TRBJ1-1; clone size: -; CDR3 protein: CASSPGQGSNTEAFF; CDR3 DNA: TGCGCCAGCAGCCCGGGACAGGGTAGCAACACTGAAGCTTTCTTT
CDR3 length: 16; V gene: TRBV9; D gene: TRBD2; J gene: TRBJ2-7; clone size: many; CDR3 protein: CASSVGVSGMIGKQYF; CDR3 DNA: TGTGCCAGCAGCGTAGGGGTTAGCGGGATGATAGGCAAGCAGTACTTC
CDR3 length: 16; V gene: TRBV19; D gene: -; J gene: TRBJ1-5; clone size: -; CDR3 protein: CASSMGAGKQNQPQHF; CDR3 DNA: TGTGCCAGTAGTATGGGGGCTGGGAAACAGAATCAGCCCCAGCATTTT
CDR3 length: 12; V gene: TRBV2; D gene: TRBD2; J gene: TRBJ2-5; clone size: few; CDR3 protein: CASRGLERTQYF; CDR3 DNA: TGTGCCAGCAGGGGACTAGAGAGGACCCAGTACTTC
CDR3 length: 14; V gene: TRBV5-4; D gene: TRBD2; J gene: TRBJ2-3; clone size: -; CDR3 protein: CASSLAGVLDTQYF; CDR3 DNA: TGTGCCAGCAGCTTAGCGGGAGTTTTAGATACGCAGTATTTT
CDR3 length: 16; V gene: TRBV6-5; D gene: -; J gene: TRBJ1-2; clone size: -; CDR3 protein: CASSYSSVPGNYGYTF; CDR3 DNA: TGTGCCAGCAGTTACTCGAGCGTACCGGGGAACTATGGCTACACCTTC
CDR3 length: 13; V gene: TRBV30; D gene: -; J gene: TRBJ1-2; clone size: -; CDR3 protein: CAWEARDLYGYTF; CDR3 DNA: TGTGCCTGGGAGGCGCGGGACCTCTATGGCTACACCTTC
CDR3 length: 17; V gene: TRBV5-1; D gene: -; J gene: TRBJ2-5; clone size: -; CDR3 protein: CASSSAPGSAQRETQYF; CDR3 DNA: TGCGCCAGCAGCTCGGCGCCCGGATCGGCGCAGAGGGAGACCCAGTACTTC
CDR3 length: 18; V gene: TRBV4-1; D gene: TRBD2; J gene: TRBJ2-3; clone size: -; CDR3 protein: CASSLTSGGQAGTDTQYF; CDR3 DNA: TGCGCCAGCAGCCTGACTAGCGGGGGGCAGGCTGGCACAGATACGCAGTATTTT
CDR3 length: 15; V gene: TRBV10-2; D gene: -; J gene: TRBJ1-3; clone size: -; CDR3 protein: CASRLAENSGNTIYF; CDR3 DNA: TGCGCCAGCAGGTTGGCCGAAAACTCTGGAAACACCATATATTTT
CDR3 length: 14; V gene: TRBV6-2/TRBV6-3; D gene: -; J gene: TRBJ1-1; clone size: -; CDR3 protein: CASSWMTENTEAFF; CDR3 DNA: TGTGCCAGCAGTTGGATGACAGAGAACACTGAAGCTTTCTTT
CDR3 length: 12; V gene: TRBV30; D gene: -; J gene: TRBJ1-1; clone size: -; CDR3 protein: CALNRENTEAFF; CDR3 DNA: TGTGCCTTAAACAGGGAAAACACTGAAGCTTTCTTT
CDR3 length: 15; V gene: TRBV6-4; D gene: -; J gene: TRBJ2-2; clone size: -; CDR3 protein: CASSAFNGDTGELFF; CDR3 DNA: TGTGCCAGCAGTGCCTTCAACGGGGACACCGGGGAGCTGTTTTTT
CDR3 length: 16; V gene: TRBV7-2; D gene: TRBD2; J gene: TRBJ2-3; clone size: -; CDR3 protein: CASSFSGLGETDTQYF; CDR3 DNA: TGTGCCAGCAGCTTCTCGGGACTAGGGGAAACAGATACGCAGTATTTT
CDR3 length: 14; V gene: TRBV7-2; D gene: -; J gene: TRBJ1-1; clone size: -; CDR3 protein: CASSLGGVKTEAFF; CDR3 DNA: TGTGCCAGCAGCTTAGGGGGAGTAAAGACTGAAGCTTTCTTT
CDR3 length: 16; V gene: TRBV12-5; D gene: -; J gene: TRBJ2-3; clone size: -; CDR3 protein: CASGSGVGFGTDTQYF; CDR3 DNA: TGTGCTAGTGGCTCAGGGGTGGGCTTCGGGACAGATACGCAGTATTTT
CDR3 length: 17; V gene: TRBV4-3; D gene: TRBD1; J gene: TRBJ2-6; clone size: -; CDR3 protein: CASSQAATGSGANVLTF; CDR3 DNA: TGCGCCAGCAGCCAAGCCGCGACAGGGTCTGGGGCCAACGTCCTGACTTTC
CDR3 length: 14; V gene: TRBV5-1; D gene: -; J gene: TRBJ1-5; clone size: once; CDR3 protein: CASSAGHGNQPQHF; CDR3 DNA: TGCGCCAGCAGCGCCGGACACGGCAATCAGCCCCAGCATTTT
CDR3 length: 17; V gene: TRBV11-2; D gene: TRBD1; J gene: TRBJ2-3; clone size: once; CDR3 protein: CASRFLGGQGVPDTQYF; CDR3 DNA: TGTGCCAGCAGATTCCTGGGGGGACAGGGTGTACCAGATACGCAGTATTTT
CDR3 length: 15; V gene: TRBV9; D gene: -; J gene: TRBJ2-2; clone size: -; CDR3 protein: CASSVRTENTGELFF; CDR3 DNA: TGTGCCAGCAGCGTAAGGACAGAGAACACCGGGGAGCTGTTTTTT
CDR3 length: 18; V gene: TRBV10-2; D gene: TRBD2; J gene: TRBJ2-1; clone size: -; CDR3 protein: CASSEQTSGSSSYNEQFF; CDR3 DNA: TGCGCCAGCAGTGAGCAGACTAGCGGGAGTAGTTCCTACAATGAGCAGTTCTTC
CDR3 length: 14; V gene: TRBV30; D gene: -; J gene: TRBJ1-2; clone size: -; CDR3 protein: CAWSSSPIVGGYTF; CDR3 DNA: TGTGCCTGGAGTTCATCGCCGATAGTTGGTGGCTACACCTTC
CDR3 length: 16; V gene: TRBV5-1; D gene: TRBD2; J gene: TRBJ2-2; clone size: -; CDR3 protein: CASSPSLAVNTGELFF; CDR3 DNA: TGCGCCAGCAGCCCGTCACTAGCGGTAAACACCGGGGAGCTGTTTTTT
CDR3 length: 13; V gene: TRBV27; D gene: TRBD1; J gene: TRBJ1-5; clone size: -; CDR3 protein: CASSPDRDQPQHF; CDR3 DNA: TGTGCCAGCTCACCCGACAGGGATCAGCCCCAGCATTTT
CDR3 length: 14; V gene: TRBV5-1; D gene: TRBD2; J gene: TRBJ2-7; clone size: -; CDR3 protein: CASRSLAGGDEQYF; CDR3 DNA: TGCGCCAGCAGAAGCCTAGCGGGAGGTGACGAGCAGTACTTC
CDR3 length: 13; V gene: TRBV7-2; D gene: TRBD2; J gene: TRBJ2-7; clone size: -; CDR3 protein: CASSQASGTEQYF; CDR3 DNA: TGTGCCAGCAGCCAAGCTAGCGGGACCGAGCAGTACTTC
CDR3 length: 19; V gene: TRBV7-3; D gene: -; J gene: TRBJ2-2; clone size: few; CDR3 protein: CASSLPARAGEVITGELFF; CDR3 DNA: TGTGCCAGCAGCTTACCCGCCAGGGCAGGCGAAGTGATCACCGGGGAGCTGTTTTTT
CDR3 length: 15; V gene: TRBV5-1; D gene: -; J gene: TRBJ2-2; clone size: -; CDR3 protein: CASRSIGQYTGELFF; CDR3 DNA: TGCGCCAGCAGATCAATAGGACAGTACACCGGGGAGCTGTTTTTT
CDR3 length: 16; V gene: TRBV4-3; D gene: -; J gene: TRBJ1-2; clone size: -; CDR3 protein: CASSQDLQSEFYGYTF; CDR3 DNA: TGCGCCAGCAGCCAAGATCTCCAGTCAGAATTCTATGGCTACACCTTC
CDR3 length: 13; V gene: TRBV9; D gene: TRBD2; J gene: TRBJ2-5; clone size: -; CDR3 protein: CASSVGSGGTQYF; CDR3 DNA: TGTGCCAGCAGCGTAGGCAGCGGGGGAACCCAGTACTTC
CDR3 length: 15; V gene: TRBV7-2; D gene: -; J gene: TRBJ1-5; clone size: -; CDR3 protein: CASSPLQGGNQPQHF; CDR3 DNA: TGTGCCAGCAGCCCCCTACAGGGTGGCAATCAGCCCCAGCATTTT
CDR3 length: 15; V gene: TRBV6-2/TRBV6-3; D gene: -; J gene: TRBJ1-4; clone size: once; CDR3 protein: CASSYFPATNEKLFF; CDR3 DNA: TGTGCCAGCAGTTACTTCCCCGCAACTAATGAAAAACTGTTTTTT
CDR3 length: 14; V gene: TRBV9; D gene: -; J gene: TRBJ1-1; clone size: -; CDR3 protein: CASSVDRMNTEAFF; CDR3 DNA: TGTGCCAGCAGCGTAGACAGGATGAACACTGAAGCTTTCTTT
CDR3 length: 14; V gene: TRBV4-2; D gene: TRBD2; J gene: TRBJ2-1; clone size: -; CDR3 protein: CASSTNGLASEQFF; CDR3 DNA: TGTGCCAGCAGCACCAACGGACTAGCCTCTGAGCAGTTCTTC
CDR3 length: 14; V gene: TRBV5-1; D gene: -; J gene: TRBJ2-7; clone size: -; CDR3 protein: CASSLGGINDEQYF; CDR3 DNA: TGCGCCAGCAGCTTAGGAGGGATTAATGACGAGCAGTACTTC
CDR3 length: 13; V gene: TRBV12-5; D gene: -; J gene: TRBJ1-2; clone size: -; CDR3 protein: CASGNTDNYGYTF; CDR3 DNA: TGTGCTAGTGGGAATACAGACAACTATGGCTACACCTTC
CDR3 length: 14; V gene: TRBV2; D gene: TRBD2; J gene: TRBJ2-7; clone size: -; CDR3 protein: CATRRTSGSYEQYF; CDR3 DNA: TGTGCCACGAGACGGACTAGCGGGAGCTACGAGCAGTACTTC
CDR3 length: 17; V gene: TRBV11-2; D gene: TRBD1; J gene: TRBJ2-6; clone size: -; CDR3 protein: CASSLGTGLSGANVLTF; CDR3 DNA: TGTGCCAGCAGCTTAGGGACAGGGCTCTCTGGGGCCAACGTCCTGACTTTC
CDR3 length: 15; V gene: TRBV6-5; D gene: -; J gene: TRBJ1-4; clone size: once; CDR3 protein: CASSNLTTTNEKLFF; CDR3 DNA: TGTGCCAGCAGTAACCTGACAACAACTAATGAAAAACTGTTTTTT
CDR3 length: 15; V gene: TRBV6-5; D gene: TRBD1; J gene: TRBJ1-5; clone size: -; CDR3 protein: CASSKGGGGYQPQHF; CDR3 DNA: TGTGCCAGCAGCAAAGGAGGGGGCGGGTATCAGCCCCAGCATTTT
CDR3 length: 16; V gene: TRBV23-1; D gene: TRBD1; J gene: TRBJ1-6; clone size: -; CDR3 protein: CASSQADRGNNSPLHF; CDR3 DNA: TGCGCCAGCAGTCAGGCTGACAGGGGCAATAATTCACCCCTCCACTTT
CDR3 length: 14; V gene: TRBV7-2; D gene: TRBD1; J gene: TRBJ2-1; clone size: -; CDR3 protein: CASSFQGVEYEQFF; CDR3 DNA: TGTGCCAGCAGCTTTCAGGGGGTTGAGTATGAGCAGTTCTTC
CDR3 length: 15; V gene: TRBV15; D gene: TRBD1; J gene: TRBJ2-1; clone size: few; CDR3 protein: CATSRDRGTYNEQFF; CDR3 DNA: TGTGCCACCAGCAGGGACAGGGGTACTTACAATGAGCAGTTCTTC
CDR3 length: 15; V gene: TRBV9; D gene: -; J gene: TRBJ2-2; clone size: -; CDR3 protein: CASTTGGANTGELFF; CDR3 DNA: TGTGCCAGTACTACAGGGGGGGCGAACACCGGGGAGCTGTTTTTT
CDR3 length: 14; V gene: TRBV4-3; D gene: -; J gene: TRBJ1-1; clone size: -; CDR3 protein: CASSQSGQYTEAFF; CDR3 DNA: TGCGCCAGCAGCCAATCTGGTCAGTACACTGAAGCTTTCTTT
CDR3 length: 15; V gene: TRBV5-4; D gene: -; J gene: TRBJ2-6; clone size: -; CDR3 protein: CASSFPWSGANVLTF; CDR3 DNA: TGTGCCAGCAGCTTTCCCTGGAGTGGGGCCAACGTCCTGACTTTC
CDR3 length: 16; V gene: TRBV6-6; D gene: TRBD2; J gene: TRBJ2-7; clone size: few; CDR3 protein: CASTNSADLGGLEQYF; CDR3 DNA: TGTGCCAGCACTAACTCGGCCGACTTGGGGGGGTTGGAGCAGTACTTC
CDR3 length: 13; V gene: TRBV7-9; D gene: -; J gene: TRBJ1-2; clone size: -; CDR3 protein: CASSPTESYGYTF; CDR3 DNA: TGTGCCAGCAGCCCGACAGAATCCTATGGCTACACCTTC
CDR3 length: 15; V gene: TRBV3-1/TRBV3-2; D gene: TRBD2; J gene: TRBJ2-1; clone size: -; CDR3 protein: CASSQSGVTHNEQFF; CDR3 DNA: TGTGCCAGCAGCCAGAGCGGGGTAACCCACAATGAGCAGTTCTTC